The 8 T cell receptor beta chains given below trace back to one sample, sequenced in a study of T-cell memory formation after mild COVID-19. TCRdb re-analysed the 5' RACE reads in MiXCR, keeping a single row per CDR3 protein. Among roughly 340,000 distinct CDR3 sequences listed, roughly 15% were seen once. The specimen was PBMCs or a T cell subset sorted from them (not recorded which). All receptors derive from a young man who had mild COVID-19 (a few samples of this study predate the infection). Cell type and time point are not known.

This clonotype came up many times. This chain connects TRBV15 to TRBJ1-2, with unresolved D. V lost 0 bases, J lost 5 bases, and 4 bases lay in between. Per the germline V gene, CDR1 is LNHNV and CDR2 is YYDKDF (reference sequence). CDR3 length: 12 residues. This chain's CDR3 is CATSREEYGYTF. The CDR3, as DNA: TGTGCCACCAGCAGAGAAGAATATGGCTACACCTTC. The full variable domain, in which reference TRBV15 and TRBJ1-2 provide the parts outside the CDR3, is DAMVIQNPRYQVTQFGKPVTLSCSQTLNHNVMYWYQQKSSQAPKLLFHYYDKDFNNEADTPDNFQSRRPNTSFCFLDIRSPGLGDTAMYLCATSREEYGYTFGSGTRLTVV.

This clonotype appeared a few times. This chain links TRBV24-1 with TRBJ2-2; no reliable D call. Per germline, CDR1 KGHDR and CDR2 SFDVKD. This CDR3 comprises 17 residues. Trimming took 4 bases from V and 8 from J, leaving 22 bases between them. CDR3 sequence: CATSDSAVVTRVGELFF. The CDR3 region has the DNA TGTGCCACCAGTGACTCGGCGGTCGTAACTCGGGTGGGGGAGCTGTTTTTT.

This clonotype was detected many times. The gene calls are TRBV28 and TRBJ2-1; a weak D match, TRBD2 (6 bases). Germline V gives CDR1 MDHEN, CDR2 SYDVKM. The V end was cut by 10 bases, the J end by 7 bases, with 17 bases between. The length of the CDR3 is 13 residues. CDR3 DNA: TGTGCCACCCTTAGAGGAGGAGGGAATGAGCAGTTCTTC. The encoded protein is CATLRGGGNEQFF.

In this sample, this clonotype turned up a few times. This chain connects TRBV27 to TRBJ2-1, with 15 positions matching TRBD2. Germline values: CDR1 MNHEY, CDR2 SMNVEV (reference sequence). The V segment lost 5 bases and the J segment 3 bases; nucleotides outside the gene matches: 5. CDR3 length: 17 residues. CDR3 loop: CASSPGLAGGFYNEQFF. CDR3 in DNA: TGTGCCAGCAGTCCGGGACTAGCGGGGGGATTCTACAATGAGCAGTTCTTC.

This clonotype came up many times. The chain has TRBV29-1 and TRBJ2-4; unclear D gene. The V gene's germline CDR1 is SQVTM and CDR2 ANQGSEA. V dropped 4 bases and J dropped 0 bases, with 13 bases sitting between them. The CDR3 loop spans 15 amino acids. The CDR3 coding sequence is TGCAGCGTTGCTGGAGAAGAACTAGCCAAAAACATTCAGTACTTC. It is translated as CSVAGEELAKNIQYF.

This chain joins TRBV28 and TRBJ1-5; D ambiguous. Per germline, CDR1 MDHEN and CDR2 SYDVKM. The V end was cut by 3 bases, the J end by 2 bases, with 14 bases between. This CDR3 contains 16 residues. The CDR3 DNA is TGTGCCAGCAGTTTTGGGGTGGGTAGGGGCAATCAGCCCCAGCATTTT. Its translation: CASSFGVGRGNQPQHF.

This clonotype was seen only a few times. The chain uses TRBV4-1 and TRBJ2-7; tentative D call: TRBD2 (5 bases). Germline V gene sequence: CDR1 MGHRA, CDR2 YSYEKL. With 3 bases removed from V and 5 bases from J, the gap between germline ends came to 14 bases. The CDR3 is made up of 14 amino acids. CDR3 sequence: CASSHPGRANEQYF. In nucleotides, the CDR3 is TGCGCCAGCAGCCACCCGGGAAGGGCCAACGAGCAGTACTTC.

This clonotype was picked up a small number of times. The gene calls are TRBV5-1 and TRBJ1-2; 7 nucleotides agree with TRBD1. After removal of 0 bases from V and 7 bases from J, the junction contained 6 bases not matched to a gene. The germline gives CDR1 SGHRS, CDR2 YFSETQ. The CDR3 runs to 14 residues. CDR3 sequence: CASSLEATGVGYTF. The CDR3 region has the DNA TGCGCCAGCAGCTTGGAGGCCACAGGGGTTGGCTACACCTTC.